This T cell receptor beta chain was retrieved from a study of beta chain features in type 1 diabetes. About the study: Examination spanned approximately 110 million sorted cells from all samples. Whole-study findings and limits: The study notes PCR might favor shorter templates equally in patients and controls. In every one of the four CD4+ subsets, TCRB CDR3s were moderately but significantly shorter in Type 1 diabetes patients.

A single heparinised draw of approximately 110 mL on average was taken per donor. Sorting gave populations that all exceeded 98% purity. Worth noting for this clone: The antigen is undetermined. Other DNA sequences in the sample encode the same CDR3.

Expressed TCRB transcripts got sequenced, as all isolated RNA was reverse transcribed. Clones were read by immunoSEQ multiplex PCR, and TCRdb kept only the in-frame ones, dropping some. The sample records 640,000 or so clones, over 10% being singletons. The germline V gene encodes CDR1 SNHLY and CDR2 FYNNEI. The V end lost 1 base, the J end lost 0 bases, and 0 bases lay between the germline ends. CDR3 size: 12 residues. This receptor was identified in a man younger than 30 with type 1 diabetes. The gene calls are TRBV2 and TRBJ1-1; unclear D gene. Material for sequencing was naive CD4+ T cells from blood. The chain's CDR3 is CASSEVNTEAFF. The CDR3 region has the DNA TGTGCCAGCAGTGAAGTGAACACTGAAGCTTTCTTT.